Below are 4 T cell receptor beta chains sequenced from a single sample in a study of cytomegalovirus exposure and HLA in healthy donors. PCR amplification relied on 60 Vbeta primers (plus 13 Jbeta primers). Assay used: immunoSEQ multiplex PCR; TCRdb lists only in-frame clones, some missing. The sample records approximately 160,000 clones, roughly 80% being singletons. The sample was PBMCs. The receptor source for this set is a man aged 18 to 35 in good health and CMV-seropositive.

On this clone itself: Compared with germline, one end of the junction differs, possibly owing to a read error. This chain links TRBV27 with TRBJ2-3, with D unclear. Germline CDR1 reads MNHEY; CDR2 reads SMNVEV (reference sequence). This CDR3 spans 14 amino acids. The CDR3 nucleotides are TGTGCCAGCAGTTCTGGTGACAACACAAATACGCAGTATTTT. It encodes CASSSGDNTNTQYF.

This clone was observed once. The chain couples TRBV28 to TRBJ2-7; 9 bases line up with TRBD2. After removal of 3 bases from V and 3 bases from J, the junction contained 0 bases not matched to a gene. The CDR3 runs 13 residues. The germline V gene encodes CDR1 MDHEN and CDR2 SYDVKM. The DNA for the CDR3 is TGTGCCAGCAGTTTTAGCGGGAGCTACGAGCAGTACTTC. Residues: CASSFSGSYEQYF.

The J gene is TRBJ1-1, the V gene TRBV11-2; possible D gene TRBD1, 5 bases. There are 15 residues in the CDR3. Germline assignment: CDR1 SGHAT and CDR2 FQNNGV. Trimming took 0 bases from V and 0 from J, leaving 8 bases between them. CDR3 sequence: CASSLEGDLNTEAFF. The CDR3 DNA reads as TGTGCCAGCAGCTTAGAGGGGGACTTGAACACTGAAGCTTTCTTT.

The chain joins TRBV9 to TRBJ1-2; D is ambiguous. V was shortened by 4 bases and J by 8 bases, with 15 bases between the two germline ends. This CDR3 contains 13 residues. Germline loops: CDR1 SGDLS, CDR2 YYNGEE. The CDR3 DNA reads as TGTGCCAGCAGCACAAGCAGCGGTCTGGGCTACACCTTC. Translated: CASSTSSGLGYTF. The full variable domain, in which reference TRBV9 and TRBJ1-2 provide the parts outside the CDR3, is DSGVTQTPKHLITATGQRVTLRCSPRSGDLSVYWYQQSLDQGLQFLIQYYNGEERAKGNILERFSAQQFPDLHSELNLSSLELGDSALYFCASSTSSGLGYTFGSGTRLTVV.